What follows are 22 T cell receptor beta chains derived from one specimen sequenced in a study of early stage breast cancer tumors (dated by TCRdb to 2017 to 2019). Library construction relied on the immunoSEQ multiplex PCR assay. Imported from immuneACCESS, the table was reduced by TCRdb to in-frame sequences with V and J called. These copies leave out some clones; in studies compared against another copy, an unresolved V gene accounts for under half, and the cause of the remainder is not known. Present in this sample are 45,000 to 50,000 clones, around 83% of which were seen just once. 1.4% of the sample rests with the top ten. Source material: blood. The receptors here all came from a person aged 45 to 59 with breast cancer.

V is TRBV7-9 and J is TRBJ1-2; D may be TRBD1 (6 bases). There are 15 residues in the CDR3. V lost 1 base and J lost 0, with 9 bases in between. The germline CDR1 and CDR2 sequences are SEHNR and FQNEAQ (reference sequence). CDR3 nucleotide sequence: TGTGCCAGCAGCTTAGTGCAGGGGCCTAACTATGGCTACACCTTC. This gives the protein CASSLVQGPNYGYTF.

CDR3 nucleotide sequence: TGTGCCAGCACTCTGTGGGGACCCCTCCACTTT. Translation gives CASTLWGPLHF. The chain has TRBV28 and TRBJ1-6; D not certain. This CDR3 is built from 11 residues. Trimming stripped 7 bases from V and 12 bases from J, with 10 bases between. The germline V gene has CDR1 MDHEN and CDR2 SYDVKM.

The chain has TRBV29-1 and TRBJ1-1; D gene ambiguous. Germline V CDR1 and CDR2: SQVTM, ANQGSEA. This CDR3 is built from 14 residues. DNA for the CDR3: TGCACCTCCCCAGGTCCGCCCACGAACACTGAAGCTTTCTTT. It translates to CTSPGPPTNTEAFF.

This clone was seen once. The chain links TRBV5-4 to TRBJ2-2, with 7 bases that match TRBD2. There are 17 residues in the CDR3. V was clipped by 10 bases and J by 6 bases; unmatched bases: 21. Germline assignment: CDR1 SGHNT and CDR2 YYREEE (reference sequence). Written as DNA, the CDR3 is TGTGCCTTATCAAACGGGGGGACCGCACTCCCCGCCGGGGAGCTGTTTTTT. The encoded protein is CALSNGGTALPAGELFF.

The rearrangement links TRBV7-6 to TRBJ2-2; a weak D match, TRBD2 (6 bases). This CDR3 comprises 14 residues. Germline V gene data show CDR1 as SGHVS and CDR2 as FNYEAQ. V was pared by 0 bases and J by 7 bases, with 9 bases between. The CDR3 region is CASSLALGGGELFF. The CDR3 nucleotides read TGTGCCAGCAGCTTAGCGTTGGGGGGCGGGGAGCTGTTTTTT.

The V and J genes are TRBV2 and TRBJ1-3; D perhaps matches TRBD1 (6 bases). Germline V gene sequence: CDR1 SNHLY, CDR2 FYNNEI. The CDR3 length is 14 residues. With 6 bases removed from V and 0 bases from J, the gap between germline ends came to 9 bases. CDR3 bases: TGTGCCAGCAGGGGGGCATTCTCTGGAAACACCATATATTTT. Encoded protein: CASRGAFSGNTIYF.

This clone appeared a single time. The chain joins TRBV25-1 to TRBJ2-1, with 11 bases fitting TRBD2. Germline CDR1 MGHDK, CDR2 SYGVNS. Trimming at V came to 8 bases and at J to 7 bases, leaving 10 bases not matched to a gene. CDR3 length equals 15 residues. CDR3 nucleotides: TGTGCCAGCTTGGTAGCGGGAGGGTTCGGTAATGAGCAGTTCTTC. This sequence encodes CASLVAGGFGNEQFF. Drawing the rest from reference TRBV25-1 and TRBJ2-1, the complete variable domain is EADIYQTPRYLVIGTGKKITLECSQTMGHDKMYWYQQDPGMELHLIHYSYGVNSTEKGDLSSESTVSRIRTEHFPLTLESARPSHTSQYLCASLVAGGFGNEQFFGPGTRLTVL.

The chain joins TRBV6-1 to TRBJ1-6; the D gene is possibly TRBD1 (5 bases). This CDR3 contains 13 residues. V was cut by 11 bases and J by 10 bases, with 18 bases left in between. CDR1 MNHNS and CDR2 SASEGT come from the germline V gene. For the CDR3, the DNA is TGTGCCTCTGCTCAGGGTGGGCGATCACCCCTCCACTTT. This gives the protein CASAQGGRSPLHF.

This clone appeared a few times. The rearrangement uses TRBV9 and TRBJ2-2; D not certain. Germline-derived CDR1 and CDR2 are SGDLS and YYNGEE. This CDR3 has 13 amino acids. V shed 6 bases and J shed 0 bases, with 6 bases lying between them. CDR3 in amino acids: CASTRTNTGELFF. As DNA, the CDR3 is TGTGCCAGCACTCGGACGAACACCGGGGAGCTGTTTTTT.

This clone occurred a few times. J is TRBJ1-5 and V is TRBV2, with a tentative D call TRBD1 (6 bases). Germline CDR1 and CDR2: SNHLY and FYNNEI. This CDR3 comprises 15 residues. The V and J ends lost 9 bases and 1 base respectively, with 16 bases between them. The CDR3 DNA reads TGTGCCAGTACCAAGACGGGGGCGAGCAATCAGCCCCAGCATTTT. Its translation: CASTKTGASNQPQHF. Variable domain in full (rest from reference TRBV2 and TRBJ1-5): EPEVTQTPSHQVTQMGQEVILRCVPISNHLYFYWYRQILGQKVEFLVSFYNNEISEKSEIFDDQFSVERPDGSNFTLKIRSTKLEDSAMYFCASTKTGASNQPQHFGDGTRLSIL.

This chain uses TRBV5-6 with TRBJ2-7; 14 positions agree with TRBD2. Trimming cost V 4 bases and J 6 bases; bases outside gene matches: 9. CDR3 length: 16 residues. Germline-derived CDR1 and CDR2 are SGHDT and YYEEEE. CDR3 in DNA: TGTGCCAGCAGCCCACGACTAGCGGGGGGGCCAGGCGAGCAGTACTTC. Residues: CASSPRLAGGPGEQYF.

The chain has TRBV19 and TRBJ1-1, with TRBD1 as a possible D gene (6 bases). Germline V gene lookup returns CDR1 LNHDA and CDR2 SQIVND (reference sequence). V gave up 7 bases and J gave up 3 bases, with 15 bases separating them. The CDR3 consists of 14 residues. The CDR3 loop is CASMKGHTDTEAFF. CDR3 sequence (DNA): TGTGCCAGTATGAAGGGACACACGGACACTGAAGCTTTCTTT.

The V gene is TRBV9, the J gene TRBJ2-2, with 15 bases identical to TRBD2. Germline CDR1 is SGDLS and CDR2 is YYNGEE. The V and J ends lost 4 bases and 5 bases, in that order; junction bases with no gene match: 9. The CDR3 is 18 amino acids. The CDR3 region has the DNA TGTGCCAGCAGCATTCGGACTAGCGGGGGGGCAGATACCGGGGAGCTGTTTTTT. Residues: CASSIRTSGGADTGELFF.

The chain recombines TRBV14 with TRBJ2-1; D possibly matches TRBD1 or TRBD2 (7 bases each). V was trimmed by 5 bases and J by 15 bases, leaving 17 bases between them. CDR1 SGHDN and CDR2 FVKESK come from the germline V gene. The CDR3 length is 12 residues. The CDR3 region is CASSSRGEGRFF. The CDR3 DNA reads as TGTGCCAGCAGCTCCAGGGGGGAGGGGCGGTTCTTC.

The chain uses TRBV11-2 and TRBJ1-4; D not resolved. This CDR3 has 15 residues. Trimming removed 4 bases at V and 3 bases at J, with 12 bases between. Germline V gives CDR1 SGHAT, CDR2 FQNNGV. The CDR3: CASSSSPGSNEKLFF. CDR3 DNA sequence: TGTGCCAGCAGCTCTAGTCCGGGCTCTAATGAAAAACTGTTTTTT.

The genes are TRBV5-6 and TRBJ2-1; D remains ambiguous. The CDR3 extends over 14 amino acids. Per the germline V gene, CDR1 is SGHDT and CDR2 is YYEEEE. V dropped 4 bases and J dropped 0 bases, with 8 bases sitting between them. DNA of the CDR3: TGTGCCAGCAGCCGGGTGAGCTCCTACAATGAGCAGTTCTTC. Amino acid sequence: CASSRVSSYNEQFF.

This clone has only one observation. The chain couples TRBV7-3 to TRBJ2-2, with 12 bases fitting TRBD2. V lost 2 bases to trimming and J lost 6 bases; unmatched junction nucleotides: 4. The CDR3 extends over 16 amino acids. Per the germline V gene, CDR1 is SGHTA and CDR2 is FQGTGA. DNA for the CDR3: TGTGCCAGCAGCTTAGCACTAGCGGGAGGCGCCGGGGAGCTGTTTTTT. It yields the protein CASSLALAGGAGELFF.

The V and J genes are TRBV5-1 and TRBJ2-3; D possibly matches TRBD1 or TRBD2 (5 bases each). The CDR3 sequence is 15 residues long. V shed 4 bases and J shed 0 bases, with 12 bases lying between them. Germline CDR1 reads SGHRS; CDR2 reads YFSETQ. This CDR3 is CASSEGLTSTDTQYF. The CDR3 DNA reads TGCGCCAGCAGCGAGGGGTTGACTAGCACAGATACGCAGTATTTT.

In this sample, this clone turned up once. The chain joins TRBV28 to TRBJ1-2, with 7 nucleotides matching TRBD1. This CDR3 has 12 residues. CDR1 is MDHEN, CDR2 SYDVKM, per germline. Trimming cost V 5 bases and J 4 bases; bases outside gene matches: 1. The CDR3 here is CASSGTVYGYTF. CDR3 in DNA: TGTGCCAGCAGTGGGACAGTCTATGGCTACACCTTC.

This sequence joins TRBV14 and TRBJ2-3; 11 bases map to TRBD2. V gave up 2 bases and J gave up 4 bases; unmatched junction bases: 8. CDR3 size: 17 residues. The germline V gene has CDR1 SGHDN and CDR2 FVKESK. CDR3 sequence reads: CASSQRIAGGPADTQYF. The DNA of the CDR3 is TGTGCCAGCAGCCAACGTATAGCGGGAGGGCCCGCAGATACGCAGTATTTT.

The chain uses TRBV5-4 and TRBJ2-2; 7 positions match TRBD2. Germline-derived CDR1 and CDR2 are SGHNT and YYREEE (reference sequence). J lost 5 bases, V lost 0 bases, and 4 bases had no gene match. CDR3 size: 15 residues. The CDR3 protein is CASSLGFGRTGELFF. As DNA, the CDR3 is TGTGCCAGCAGCTTGGGGTTCGGGAGGACCGGGGAGCTGTTTTTT.

This rearrangement joins TRBV5-4 to TRBJ2-3, with D perhaps matching TRBD1 or TRBD2 (5 bases each). There are 13 residues in the CDR3. Germline V gene data show CDR1 as SGHNT and CDR2 as YYREEE (reference sequence). Trimming stripped 0 bases from V and 5 bases from J, with 7 bases between. DNA for the CDR3: TGTGCCAGCAGCTTGGATGGGGGAGATACGCAGTATTTT. Encoded protein: CASSLDGGDTQYF.